Below, 24 T cell receptor beta chains from the same sample are listed, as sequenced in a study of blood T cells in healthy people across ages (dated by TCRdb to 2015 to 2017). Libraries were constructed by 5' RACE. The data were produced on an Illumina HiSeq 2500. A second PCR of about 7 to 12 cycles was run with a J-beta primer mix and a sample-barcoded 5' primer. The raw public reads went through TCRdb reprocessing: fastp at Q25, MiXCR clone calling, in-frame beta chains kept. One record per CDR3 amino acid sequence lists the most common genes and DNA. Present in this sample are 600,000 to 800,000 distinct CDR3 sequences, around 20% of which were seen just once. The leading ten clones occupy approximately 3.7% of the sample. The sequenced material came from blood. These receptors all stem from a man between 65 and 79 years old in good health.

This clonotype was seen only a few times. The chain employs TRBV6-5 and TRBJ2-2; the D gene is possibly TRBD2 (5 bases). V lost 2 bases and J 1 base, leaving 14 bases between the germline ends. The CDR3 spans 17 residues. Germline V gene sequence: CDR1 MNHEY, CDR2 SVGAGI. The CDR3 is CASSYTLRGGNTGELFF. CDR3 in DNA: TGTGCCAGCAGTTACACCCTCCGGGGTGGGAACACCGGGGAGCTGTTTTTT.

The chain recombines TRBV4-3 with TRBJ2-7, with a weak D call TRBD1 (6 bases). The CDR3 extends over 15 amino acids. V was shortened by 0 bases and J by 5 bases, with 14 bases between the two germline ends. CDR1 is LGHNA, CDR2 YSLEER, per germline. The CDR3 coding sequence is TGCGCCAGCAGCCAAGATCTGGGGGCTAGAAACGAGCAGTACTTC. This translates into CASSQDLGARNEQYF.

This clonotype was found a few times. The rearrangement joins TRBV7-2 to TRBJ2-7; TRBD1 aligns across 9 bases. This CDR3 region has 16 residues. With V trimmed by 0 bases and J by 3 bases, 6 bases remained unmatched. Germline CDR1 reads SGHTA; CDR2 reads FQGNSA. The DNA of the CDR3 is TGTGCCAGCAGCTTAGCGAGGACAGGGGATGGCTACGAGCAGTACTTC. It is translated as CASSLARTGDGYEQYF.

This clonotype was picked up a small number of times. The chain joins TRBV7-8 to TRBJ2-1; TRBD2 matches at 10 bases. Germline V lookup: CDR1 SGHVS, CDR2 FQNEAQ. J was trimmed by 3 bases and V by 2 bases; bases with no gene match: 7. CDR3 length: 17 residues. In nucleotides, the CDR3 is TGTGCCAGCAGCTTAAACCTCTGGACTAGCGGCTACAATGAGCAGTTCTTC. Amino acids: CASSLNLWTSGYNEQFF.

V usage is TRBV4-3 and J usage is TRBJ2-1, with D maybe TRBD1 (6 bases). Germline V CDR1 and CDR2: LGHNA, YSLEER. This CDR3 is built from 16 residues. Trimming removed 5 bases from V and 6 bases from J, with 20 bases in between. CDR3 DNA sequence: TGCGCCAGCAGCAAGGGGGTACAGATGACCCCCAATGAGCAGTTCTTC. Residues: CASSKGVQMTPNEQFF.

This clonotype was counted between two and nine times. The rearrangement links TRBV5-1 to TRBJ2-5; tentatively, D is TRBD2 (5 bases). Germline assignment: CDR1 SGHRS and CDR2 YFSETQ. The CDR3 contains 15 residues. Trimming took 4 bases from V and 3 from J, leaving 16 bases between them. The CDR3 spells CASSPGSGEEETQYF. DNA for the CDR3: TGCGCCAGCAGCCCCGGCAGCGGAGAAGAAGAGACCCAGTACTTC.

In this sample, this clonotype turned up a few times. V usage is TRBV4-1 and J usage is TRBJ1-4; a possible D gene is TRBD1 (5 bases). CDR3 length: 16 residues. Per germline, CDR1 MGHRA and CDR2 YSYEKL. Trimming left V 4 bases short and J 5 bases short, with 17 bases between. CDR3 in amino acids: CASSPQGGAANEKLFF. Here the CDR3 DNA reads TGCGCCAGCAGCCCCCAAGGAGGGGCGGCGAATGAAAAACTGTTTTTT.

The gene calls are TRBV4-2 and TRBJ1-5, with unresolved D. Germline-derived CDR1 and CDR2 are LGHNA and YNFKEQ. The CDR3 covers 15 residues. V was cut by 1 base and J by 3 bases, with 10 bases left in between. The CDR3 DNA sequence: TGTGCCAGCAGCCAAGGCACCGGGAACAATCAGCCCCAGCATTTT. Translating it yields CASSQGTGNNQPQHF.

Concerning this clonotype: The junction and the germline gene differ at one end; a read error may be behind it. This sequence joins TRBV12-3 or TRBV12-4 and TRBJ1-1; tentative D call: TRBD1 (5 bases). The length of the CDR3 is 13 residues. In nucleotides, the CDR3 is TGTGCCGGCAGTTCCCGGGACGTGCTTGCGGCTTTCTTT. Amino acids: CAGSSRDVLAAFF.

In its sample, this clonotype was seen once. The chain uses TRBV6-2 or TRBV6-3 and TRBJ2-1; TRBD2 aligns across 12 bases. The CDR3 is 16 residues long. Germline CDR1 and CDR2: MNHEY and SVGEGT. After removal of 2 bases from V and 10 bases from J, the junction contained 9 bases not matched to a gene. The CDR3 DNA reads TGTGCCAGCAGTTACCTAGCGGGAGGGCCTAAGAACGAGCAGTTCTTC. Residues: CASSYLAGGPKNEQFF.

This chain links TRBV7-6 with TRBJ2-5; maybe TRBD2 (6 bases). With 3 bases removed from V and 8 bases from J, the gap between germline ends came to 25 bases. CDR1 is SGHVS, CDR2 FNYEAQ, per germline. The CDR3 length is 17 residues. The CDR3 sequence: CASSFRGSTGAPKTQYF. In DNA, the CDR3 is TGTGCCAGCAGCTTTCGGGGTTCGACGGGAGCACCGAAAACCCAGTACTTC.

In its sample, this clonotype was seen a few times. This chain joins TRBV21-1 and TRBJ2-7. TRBV21-1 constitutes a pseudogene. The CDR3 is 12 amino acids. CDR3 in DNA: TGTGCCAGCATGCCAGGGGCCCACGAGCAGTACTTC. Translation gives CASMPGAHEQYF.

The chain joins TRBV7-2 to TRBJ2-7; 7 bases line up with TRBD2. The germline CDR1 and CDR2 sequences are SGHTA and FQGNSA. V lost 5 bases to trimming and J lost 1 base; unmatched junction nucleotides: 11. This CDR3 spans 16 amino acids. The CDR3 DNA reads as TGTGCCAGCAGCCCCTCGGTGATAGCGGGTTCCTACGAGCAGTACTTC. Translation: CASSPSVIAGSYEQYF.

This clonotype has just a few counts. V is TRBV27 and J is TRBJ2-5, with D perhaps matching TRBD2 (6 bases). Trimming cost V 2 bases and J 5 bases, with 12 bases left between them. The CDR3 has 14 residues. Germline CDR1 and CDR2: MNHEY and SMNVEV (reference sequence). CDR3 DNA sequence: TGTGCCAGCAGTTTAGCGGGACTCTGGGAGACCCAGTACTTC. It translates to CASSLAGLWETQYF.

This clonotype was detected only a few times. The genes are TRBV20-1 and TRBJ2-1, with 14 nucleotides matching TRBD2. The junction had 7 bases not matched to a gene; V was cut back by 2 bases and J by 7 bases. CDR1 is DFQATT and CDR2 is SNEGSKA in the germline V gene (reference sequence). The CDR3 length is 16 residues. As DNA, the CDR3 is TGCAGTGCTAGACCGGGACTAGCGGGAGTGAGGAATGAGCAGTTCTTC. Amino acids: CSARPGLAGVRNEQFF.

V is TRBV7-2 and J is TRBJ2-1; possibly TRBD1 or TRBD2 for D (5 bases each). The germline CDR1 and CDR2 sequences are SGHTA and FQGNSA. V was clipped by 5 bases and J by 2 bases, with 13 bases between them. This CDR3 has 15 residues. As DNA, the CDR3 is TGTGCCAGCAGCCCAGCCCCGGGACCCTACAATGAGCAGTTCTTC. Its protein is CASSPAPGPYNEQFF.

Only a few counts were recorded for this clonotype. The chain has TRBV29-1 and TRBJ2-5; D uncertain. The end of the DNA aligns better with TRBJ2-7, so the J call may be wrong. Germline V gene sequence: CDR1 SQVTM, CDR2 ANQGSEA. The CDR3 has 11 amino acids. The CDR3 coding sequence is TGCAGCGTTGGGCTCCAATACGAGCAGTACTTC. The encoded protein is CSVGLQYEQYF.

This clonotype was recorded a few times. An end of the junction differs from the germline gene, which may be a read error. This chain links TRBV9 with TRBJ1-1; D is perhaps TRBD1 (6 bases). The CDR3 sequence is 13 residues long. Germline V gene data show CDR1 as SGDLS and CDR2 as YYNGEE. The DNA of the CDR3 is TGTGCCAGCAGCGTCGCAGGGGACACCGAAGCTTTCTTT. It specifies CASSVAGDTEAFF.

This rearrangement joins TRBV10-3 to TRBJ2-6; 7 bases are a match to TRBD1. The CDR3 consists of 16 residues. The ends lost 5 bases at V and 2 bases at J; junction bases unmatched: 6. Germline lookup yields CDR1 ENHRY and CDR2 SYGVKD. CDR3 sequence: CAISSDRVAGANVLTF. Written as DNA, the CDR3 is TGTGCCATCAGTAGCGACAGGGTCGCTGGGGCCAACGTCCTGACTTTC.

The chain carries TRBV20-1 and TRBJ2-1; tentatively, D is TRBD2 (5 bases). This CDR3 is built from 16 residues. From germline, CDR1 is DFQATT and CDR2 SNEGSKA (reference sequence). V was pared by 0 bases and J by 6 bases, with 18 bases between. As DNA, the CDR3 is TGCAGTGCTAGAGATCGAAGACACGCTAGCTTCAATGAGCAGTTCTTC. Amino acid sequence: CSARDRRHASFNEQFF.

This clonotype was seen more than once but under ten times. This chain uses TRBV27 with TRBJ1-4; D is unclear. Trimming removed 1 base from V and 8 bases from J, with 8 bases in between. The CDR3 extends over 13 amino acids. The germline CDR1 and CDR2 sequences are MNHEY and SMNVEV (reference sequence). The CDR3 loop is CASSLFGREKLFF. In nucleotides, the CDR3 is TGTGCCAGCAGTTTATTCGGGAGGGAAAAACTGTTTTTT.

This clonotype was seen many times. The rearrangement links TRBV7-9 to TRBJ1-4; 10 nucleotides line up with TRBD1. Germline V lookup: CDR1 SEHNR, CDR2 FQNEAQ (reference sequence). This CDR3 has 15 amino acids. Unmatched junction bases numbered 4, after V lost 5 bases and J lost 4 bases. The CDR3 bases are TGTGCCAGCAGCAGGGACAGGGGAAGTAATGAAAAACTGTTTTTT. This sequence encodes CASSRDRGSNEKLFF.

The V gene is TRBV7-9, the J gene TRBJ1-2, with TRBD1 as a possible D gene (5 bases). The germline V gene encodes CDR1 SEHNR and CDR2 FQNEAQ (reference sequence). CDR3 length: 13 amino acids. The ends were cut back, 5 bases at V and 3 bases at J, with 10 bases in the middle. The DNA for the CDR3 is TGTGCCAGCAGCGCCCAGGGTCACTATGGCTACACCTTC. Translating it yields CASSAQGHYGYTF.

This clonotype was recorded many times. The chain recombines TRBV29-1 with TRBJ2-1, with TRBD2 matching 8 bases. The germline CDR1 and CDR2 sequences are SQVTM and ANQGSEA. This CDR3 comprises 13 residues. Trimming took 7 bases from V and 3 from J; bases not matched to a gene: 5. Written as DNA, the CDR3 is TGCAGCGCTCAGACTAGCGACTACAATGAGCAGTTCTTC. Translated: CSAQTSDYNEQFF.